This T cell receptor (beta chain) was sequenced during a study of T cell responses to AZD1222 COVID-19 vaccine. Per germline, CDR1 SGHRS and CDR2 YFSETQ. The CDR3 sequence is 16 residues long. V was cut by 5 bases and J by 2 bases, with 20 bases left in between. Broader study findings: Elevations in Spike-specific TCR breadth and depth followed administration of two AZD1222 doses. Close to half of all spike-specific TCRs reportedly target regions of the variants that are unmutated.

Clones were read by immunoSEQ multiplex PCR, and TCRdb kept only the in-frame ones, dropping some. The repertoire has over 85,000 clones, about 95% of them found once; the top ten carry 2.9%. Whether given at about 4 or about 12 weeks, second doses were pooled. A remark on this clone: As yet, its antigen is unknown.

The V gene is TRBV5-1, the J gene TRBJ2-7, with D perhaps assigned TRBD1 or TRBD2 (5 bases each). This sequence originates from an adult who received the AZD1222 COVID-19 vaccine. The sample in question was peripheral blood, obtained 28 days after the second AZD1222 dose. The CDR3 DNA is TGCGCCAGCAGATTCTATTGGGACGGAGAGACCTACGAGCAGTACTTC. Amino acids: CASRFYWDGETYEQYF.